These T cell receptor beta chains were read from a single sample in a study of cytomegalovirus exposure and HLA in healthy donors. TCRdb's table, derived via immunoSEQ multiplex PCR, lists solely in-frame clones and lacks some. This table has 150,000 to 200,000 clones, around 78% appearing once. The specimen sequenced was PBMCs. The receptors were gathered from a woman under 40 in good health and CMV-seropositive. Both conserved end residues are part of each CDR3. D genes are given only for firm matches. Not every row has a clone size; where given, it reads once, few, many or a size class.

V gene: TRBV29-1; clone size: -; D gene: TRBD1; J gene: TRBJ1-2; CDR3 DNA: TGCAGCGTTGAAAACGTAAACCAGGGGGCATCAGCGGATGGCTACACCTTC; CDR3 protein: CSVENVNQGASADGYTF
V gene: TRBV27; clone size: -; D gene: -; J gene: TRBJ1-1; CDR3 DNA: TGTGCCAGCAGTTTATCGGGGACTCAGAACACTGAAGCTTTCTTT; CDR3 protein: CASSLSGTQNTEAFF
V gene: TRBV10-1; clone size: -; D gene: TRBD1; J gene: TRBJ1-2; CDR3 DNA: TGCGCCAGCAGCCGGGACAGGGGGAATGGCTACACCTTC; CDR3 protein: CASSRDRGNGYTF
V gene: TRBV6-6; clone size: -; D gene: -; J gene: TRBJ2-7; CDR3 DNA: TGTGCCAGCAGTTACTCGAGGGAGACCTACGAGCAGTACTTC; CDR3 protein: CASSYSRETYEQYF
V gene: TRBV10-3; clone size: -; D gene: TRBD1; J gene: TRBJ2-7; CDR3 DNA: TGTGCCGCGGGACAGGGTGGCGAGCAGTACTTC; CDR3 protein: CAAGQGGEQYF
V gene: TRBV29-1; clone size: -; D gene: TRBD1; J gene: TRBJ2-7; CDR3 DNA: TGCAGCGTCGGCACAGGGGCCTACGAGCAGTACTTC; CDR3 protein: CSVGTGAYEQYF
V gene: TRBV6-6; clone size: -; D gene: TRBD1; J gene: TRBJ1-5; CDR3 DNA: TGTGCCAGCAGGTCGGACAGGACTCAGCCCCAGCATTTT; CDR3 protein: CASRSDRTQPQHF
V gene: TRBV18; clone size: -; D gene: -; J gene: TRBJ1-4; CDR3 DNA: TGTGCCAGCTCACCGGAGGCAACTAATGAAAAACTGTTTTTT; CDR3 protein: CASSPEATNEKLFF
V gene: TRBV27; clone size: few; D gene: -; J gene: TRBJ1-1; CDR3 DNA: TGTGCCAGCACGGGGAGGAACACTGAAGCTTTCTTT; CDR3 protein: CASTGRNTEAFF
V gene: TRBV15; clone size: -; D gene: TRBD2; J gene: TRBJ2-3; CDR3 DNA: TGTGCCACCAGCAGGACTAGCGGGGGGGTGGCAGATACGCAGTATTTT; CDR3 protein: CATSRTSGGVADTQYF
V gene: TRBV5-6; clone size: few; D gene: -; J gene: TRBJ2-1; CDR3 DNA: TGTGCCAGCAGCCCTCATGCGACTTCACTCTACAATGAGCAGTTCTTC; CDR3 protein: CASSPHATSLYNEQFF
V gene: TRBV5-1; clone size: -; D gene: -; J gene: TRBJ1-2; CDR3 DNA: TGCGCCAGCACCCTTTCCCGGGACTCAAGGGGCTACACCTTC; CDR3 protein: CASTLSRDSRGYTF
V gene: TRBV6-4; clone size: -; D gene: TRBD2; J gene: TRBJ2-3; CDR3 DNA: TGTGCCAGCAGTCACCTAGCGGGAGGAGGAAATACGCAGTATTTT; CDR3 protein: CASSHLAGGGNTQYF
V gene: TRBV15; clone size: -; D gene: TRBD1; J gene: TRBJ1-2; CDR3 DNA: TGTGCCACCAGCAGAGCCGGGACAGGGGGTGGCTACACCTTC; CDR3 protein: CATSRAGTGGGYTF
V gene: TRBV15; clone size: -; D gene: TRBD1; J gene: TRBJ1-1; CDR3 DNA: TGTGCCACCAGCAGAGATCAAACCGGGACAGTAGCTTTCTTT; CDR3 protein: CATSRDQTGTVAFF
V gene: TRBV14; clone size: once; D gene: -; J gene: TRBJ1-2; CDR3 DNA: TGTGCCAGCAGCCATGGGGGAGGCGGAGGCGGCTACACCTTC; CDR3 protein: CASSHGGGGGGYTF
V gene: TRBV7-2; clone size: few; D gene: TRBD2; J gene: TRBJ2-7; CDR3 DNA: TGTGCCAGCTTAAGGACTAGCGGGAGCCACGAGCAGTACTTC; CDR3 protein: CASLRTSGSHEQYF
V gene: TRBV6-1; clone size: -; D gene: TRBD1; J gene: TRBJ2-7; CDR3 DNA: TGTGCCAGCAGCCGGGACAGGGTAAACGAGCAGTACTTC; CDR3 protein: CASSRDRVNEQYF
V gene: TRBV6-6; clone size: -; D gene: -; J gene: TRBJ2-2; CDR3 DNA: TGTGCCAGCCTCGCCGGGGAGCTGTTTTTT; CDR3 protein: CASLAGELFF
V gene: TRBV4-3; clone size: -; D gene: -; J gene: TRBJ2-1; CDR3 DNA: TGCGCCAGCAGCCAAGACAGGGCCCAATACAATGAGCAGTTCTTC; CDR3 protein: CASSQDRAQYNEQFF
V gene: TRBV6-6; clone size: -; D gene: TRBD2; J gene: TRBJ2-1; CDR3 DNA: TGTGCCAGCACCGCGGGGGGCTCCTACAATGAGCAGTTCTTC; CDR3 protein: CASTAGGSYNEQFF
V gene: TRBV27; clone size: -; D gene: TRBD1; J gene: TRBJ1-2; CDR3 DNA: TGTGCCAGCAGTTTTCGGACAGGGGAGCGCTACACCTTC; CDR3 protein: CASSFRTGERYTF
V gene: TRBV28; clone size: -; D gene: -; J gene: TRBJ2-7; CDR3 DNA: TGTGCCAGCAGTTTAGCCGGGACACTATCCTACGAGCAGTACTTC; CDR3 protein: CASSLAGTLSYEQYF
V gene: TRBV2; clone size: -; D gene: -; J gene: TRBJ2-5; CDR3 DNA: TGTGCCAGCCGGCCCACTAGGGTATGGGAGACCCAGCACTTC; CDR3 protein: CASRPTRVWETQHF
V gene: TRBV7-6; clone size: -; D gene: TRBD2; J gene: TRBJ2-7; CDR3 DNA: TGTGCCAGCAGCCTCACCCCCAGCGGGGGAGGGTTCTCCTACGAGCAGTACTTC; CDR3 protein: CASSLTPSGGGFSYEQYF
V gene: TRBV30; clone size: -; D gene: TRBD1; J gene: TRBJ1-5; CDR3 DNA: TGTGCCTGGACAAGGAGAACCGGGACAGGCGCCAATCAGCCCCAGCATTTT; CDR3 protein: CAWTRRTGTGANQPQHF
V gene: TRBV30; clone size: -; D gene: TRBD2; J gene: TRBJ2-5; CDR3 DNA: TGTGCCTGGAGTGTACTAGCGCAAGAGACCCAGTACTTC; CDR3 protein: CAWSVLAQETQYF
V gene: TRBV4-3; clone size: few; D gene: -; J gene: TRBJ1-1; CDR3 DNA: TGCGCCAGCAGCCAAGATGGGGGGGGACTGTCGGCTGAAGCTTTCTTT; CDR3 protein: CASSQDGGGLSAEAFF
V gene: TRBV27; clone size: -; D gene: TRBD1; J gene: TRBJ1-2; CDR3 DNA: TGTGCCAGCAGACTATCAGACAGGGGTAACAGCTACACCTTC; CDR3 protein: CASRLSDRGNSYTF
V gene: TRBV29-1; clone size: -; D gene: -; J gene: TRBJ1-5; CDR3 DNA: TGCAGCGTCGCTCTCCGGGGGGATCAGCCCCAGCATTTT; CDR3 protein: CSVALRGDQPQHF
V gene: TRBV7-6; clone size: -; D gene: TRBD1; J gene: TRBJ1-2; CDR3 DNA: TGTGCCAGCAGCCCGGGGGGACAGGGCTATGGCTACACCTTC; CDR3 protein: CASSPGGQGYGYTF
V gene: TRBV11-2; clone size: -; D gene: TRBD1; J gene: TRBJ2-3; CDR3 DNA: TGTGCCAGCAGTTTTACAGGGGGCGTAGATACGCAGTATTTT; CDR3 protein: CASSFTGGVDTQYF
V gene: TRBV4-3; clone size: -; D gene: TRBD2; J gene: TRBJ2-1; CDR3 DNA: TGCGCCAGCAGCCAGACTAGCGGGAGATCCAATGAGCAGTTCTTC; CDR3 protein: CASSQTSGRSNEQFF
V gene: TRBV28; clone size: -; D gene: TRBD1; J gene: TRBJ1-2; CDR3 DNA: TGTGCCAGCAGTTCGGGACAGGGCGCAAACTATGGCTACACCTTC; CDR3 protein: CASSSGQGANYGYTF
V gene: TRBV5-4; clone size: -; D gene: TRBD1; J gene: TRBJ1-2; CDR3 DNA: TGTGCCAGCAGCTTGGGTACAAGACAGGGTAACTATGGCTACACCTTC; CDR3 protein: CASSLGTRQGNYGYTF
V gene: TRBV19; clone size: -; D gene: TRBD1; J gene: TRBJ2-7; CDR3 DNA: TGTGCCAGTAAGGGGATACGACAGGGATCCTACGAGCAGTACTTC; CDR3 protein: CASKGIRQGSYEQYF
V gene: TRBV6-6; clone size: -; D gene: -; J gene: TRBJ2-1; CDR3 DNA: TGTGCCAGCAGCTCGGGGCTAGGACTAATGAAGCAGTTCTTC; CDR3 protein: CASSSGLGLMKQFF
V gene: TRBV12-5; clone size: -; D gene: TRBD1; J gene: TRBJ2-3; CDR3 DNA: TGTGCTAGTGGACCTCCGGGACAGGGTTTTTCAGATACGCAGTATTTT; CDR3 protein: CASGPPGQGFSDTQYF
V gene: TRBV6-4; clone size: -; D gene: -; J gene: TRBJ2-2; CDR3 DNA: TGTGCCAGCAGTGACTCAAGGCAGGGAGGCACCGGGGAGCTGTTTTTT; CDR3 protein: CASSDSRQGGTGELFF
V gene: TRBV28; clone size: few; D gene: -; J gene: TRBJ1-6; CDR3 DNA: TGTGCCAGCAGTTTATTGCCAGGTGCTAATTCACCCCTCCACTTT; CDR3 protein: CASSLLPGANSPLHF
V gene: TRBV25-1; clone size: -; D gene: TRBD2; J gene: TRBJ2-7; CDR3 DNA: TGTGCCAGCAGTGAAGACCTAGCGGGACGGTACGAGCAGTACTTC; CDR3 protein: CASSEDLAGRYEQYF
V gene: TRBV9; clone size: few; D gene: -; J gene: TRBJ1-6; CDR3 DNA: TGTGCCAGCAGCGACCGGGACACCGGTGTGGGGCCCCTCCACTTT; CDR3 protein: CASSDRDTGVGPLHF
V gene: TRBV7-2; clone size: few; D gene: TRBD2; J gene: TRBJ2-7; CDR3 DNA: TGTGCCAGCAGCTTAGCCCCGACTAGCGGGAACTACGAGCAGTACTTC; CDR3 protein: CASSLAPTSGNYEQYF
V gene: TRBV7-9; clone size: -; D gene: TRBD2; J gene: TRBJ2-3; CDR3 DNA: TGTGCCAGTTCGCGGGGGTACACAGATACGCAGTATTTT; CDR3 protein: CASSRGYTDTQYF
V gene: TRBV27; clone size: once; D gene: TRBD2; J gene: TRBJ2-5; CDR3 DNA: TGTGCCAGCAGTCCAACATTAGCGGGACTCGTCCAAGAGACCCAGTACTTC; CDR3 protein: CASSPTLAGLVQETQYF
V gene: TRBV6-4; clone size: few; D gene: TRBD2; J gene: TRBJ2-3; CDR3 DNA: TGTGCCAGCAGTGACTCGACTAGCCACACAGATACGCAGTATTTT; CDR3 protein: CASSDSTSHTDTQYF
V gene: TRBV7-8; clone size: -; D gene: TRBD2; J gene: TRBJ2-5; CDR3 DNA: TGTGCCAGCAGCAGTATAGCGGGGCTCCAAGAGACCCAGTACTTC; CDR3 protein: CASSSIAGLQETQYF
V gene: TRBV7-9; clone size: few; D gene: -; J gene: TRBJ1-1; CDR3 DNA: TGTGCCAGCAGCTTAAAGGGGGGGCTGGACACTGAAGCTTTCTTT; CDR3 protein: CASSLKGGLDTEAFF
V gene: TRBV5-1; clone size: once; D gene: -; J gene: TRBJ1-3; CDR3 DNA: TGCGCCAGCAGCTTGGCGACAGCTGGAAACACCATATATTTT; CDR3 protein: CASSLATAGNTIYF
V gene: TRBV4-3; clone size: -; D gene: TRBD2; J gene: TRBJ2-1; CDR3 DNA: TGCGCCAGCAGCCAAGATGCGCCCAGCGGGAGTTACAATGAGCAGTTCTTC; CDR3 protein: CASSQDAPSGSYNEQFF
V gene: TRBV15; clone size: -; D gene: -; J gene: TRBJ2-3; CDR3 DNA: TGTGCCACCAGCAGAGTGCCCCTAAGCACAGATACGCAGTATTTT; CDR3 protein: CATSRVPLSTDTQYF
V gene: TRBV4-3; clone size: -; D gene: TRBD1; J gene: TRBJ2-6; CDR3 DNA: TGCGCCAGCAGCCATCACCCCGCCACAGGGGCCATAAGCTCTGGGGCCAACGTCCTGACTTTC; CDR3 protein: CASSHHPATGAISSGANVLTF
V gene: TRBV6-1; clone size: once; D gene: TRBD1; J gene: TRBJ1-3; CDR3 DNA: TGTGCCAGCAAAATGACAGGGATCGCTGGAAACACCATATATTTT; CDR3 protein: CASKMTGIAGNTIYF
V gene: TRBV6-5; clone size: -; D gene: TRBD2; J gene: TRBJ2-7; CDR3 DNA: TGTGCCAGCAGAGGAAGCGGGGGGTCCTACGAGCAGTACTTC; CDR3 protein: CASRGSGGSYEQYF
V gene: TRBV19; clone size: -; D gene: -; J gene: TRBJ1-2; CDR3 DNA: TGTGCCAGTAGAGGGGCCGGAACTAACTATGGCTACACCTTC; CDR3 protein: CASRGAGTNYGYTF